Following are 13 T cell receptor beta chains from one sample sequenced in a study of T cell responses to AZD1222 COVID-19 vaccine. Profiling relied on immunoSEQ multiplex PCR, and the TCRdb table lists in-frame clones only, not all of them. This sample has about 140,000 clones, with more than 85% found just once. The sample was peripheral blood, taken 28 days after the second AZD1222 dose. The receptors originated from an adult who received the AZD1222 COVID-19 vaccine.

The chain links TRBV30 to TRBJ2-5, with D hard to call. The CDR3 has 13 amino acids. Per germline, CDR1 GTSNPN and CDR2 SVGIG (reference sequence). V was clipped by 0 bases and J by 1 base, with 6 bases between them. CDR3 in amino acids: CAWSVMAQETQYF. The CDR3 coding sequence is TGTGCCTGGAGTGTAATGGCCCAAGAGACCCAGTACTTC.

The V call is TRBV5-6, the J call TRBJ2-1; TRBD1 aligns across 8 bases. CDR1 and CDR2 (germline): SGHDT, YYEEEE. The CDR3 is 16 residues long. V trimming: 2 bases; J trimming: 1 base; junction bases outside the gene matches: 5. The CDR3 DNA reads as TGTGCCAGCAGCTTCGGGACAGGAGGGTCCTACAATGAGCAGTTCTTC. This sequence encodes CASSFGTGGSYNEQFF.

For this clone: At one end the junction does not follow the germline gene, possibly because of a read error. The chain employs TRBV7-7 and TRBJ2-5; 13 bases agree with TRBD2. CDR1 and CDR2 from the germline V gene are SSHAT and FNYEAQ (reference sequence). The CDR3 runs 17 residues. The CDR3 loop reads CASSLARTSGRAETQYF. The CDR3 nucleotides are TGTGCTAGCAGCTTAGCGCGGACTAGCGGGAGAGCAGAGACCCAGTACTTC.

The chain links TRBV12-3 or TRBV12-4 to TRBJ1-2; D unclear. Trimming stripped 5 bases from V and 8 bases from J, with 12 bases between. This CDR3 region has 12 residues. CDR3 loop: CASSPELRGYTF. CDR3 bases: TGTGCCAGCAGTCCAGAACTCCGGGGCTACACCTTC.

This chain joins TRBV25-1 and TRBJ2-5, with D hard to call. The germline gives CDR1 MGHDK, CDR2 SYGVNS. The CDR3 spans 15 residues. Trimming pared 10 bases from V and 2 bases from J, leaving 20 bases between. CDR3 sequence: CATQPPPGKQETQYF. The CDR3 region has the DNA TGTGCCACCCAACCCCCCCCTGGGAAGCAAGAGACCCAGTACTTC.

The chain uses TRBV19 and TRBJ2-1; D not resolved. Trimming removed 3 bases at V and 4 bases at J, with 7 bases between. This CDR3 spans 13 amino acids. CDR1 is LNHDA and CDR2 is SQIVND in the germline V gene (reference sequence). CDR3 residues: CASSMREYNEQFF. For the CDR3, the DNA is TGTGCCAGTAGTATGAGAGAGTACAATGAGCAGTTCTTC.

The J gene is TRBJ2-7, the V gene TRBV27, with 10 bases aligning to TRBD1. Germline trimming cut 0 bases from V and 3 bases from J; bases unmatched to any gene: 17. This CDR3 comprises 20 residues. CDR1 is MNHEY, CDR2 SMNVEV, per germline (reference sequence). In nucleotides, the CDR3 is TGTGCCAGCAGTTTATCGCTTAGACAGGGGGCGCCAAACAAACACTACGAGCAGTACTTC. Protein sequence: CASSLSLRQGAPNKHYEQYF.

This chain connects TRBV4-2 to TRBJ1-5; 10 nucleotides align to TRBD1. The germline gives CDR1 LGHNA, CDR2 YNFKEQ. V trimming: 4 bases; J trimming: 14 bases; junction bases outside the gene matches: 14. The CDR3 loop spans 15 amino acids. CDR3 in amino acids: CASSPRDRGATGEHF. In nucleotides, the CDR3 is TGTGCCAGCAGCCCCCGGGACAGGGGCGCCACCGGGGAGCATTTT.

The chain links TRBV7-2 to TRBJ2-7, with 8 bases matching TRBD2. The germline gives CDR1 SGHTA, CDR2 FQGNSA. CDR3 length equals 15 residues. Trimming took 7 bases from V and 2 from J; bases not matched to a gene: 10. The CDR3 sequence is CASNPGLASAYEQYF. The CDR3 bases are TGTGCCAGCAACCCCGGACTAGCCTCCGCCTACGAGCAGTACTTC.

The chain carries TRBV10-3 and TRBJ2-7; D not resolved. Germline V gives CDR1 ENHRY, CDR2 SYGVKD. V was clipped by 5 bases and J by 4 bases, with 9 bases between them. The CDR3 is made up of 12 amino acids. The DNA for the CDR3 is TGTGCCATCAGTCAGGATTTGTACGAGCAGTACTTC. Protein: CAISQDLYEQYF.

The CDR3 reads CSASTGTGRSLHF. In nucleotides, the CDR3 is TGCAGTGCCAGTACAGGGACGGGGCGGTCCCTCCACTTT. The chain employs TRBV20-1 and TRBJ1-6; D is possibly TRBD1 (6 bases). V shed 6 bases and J shed 14 bases, with 20 bases lying between them. Germline values: CDR1 DFQATT, CDR2 SNEGSKA (reference sequence). The CDR3 spans 13 residues.

In DNA form, the CDR3 reads TGCGCCAGCAGCCAAGGTCCCAAACGAAGTGAAGCTTTCTTT. Translating it yields CASSQGPKRSEAFF. The chain links TRBV4-1 to TRBJ1-1; D gene ambiguous. V lost 1 base and J 7 bases, leaving 13 bases between the germline ends. CDR3 length: 14 amino acids. Germline V CDR1 and CDR2: MGHRA, YSYEKL.

The V gene is TRBV9, the J gene TRBJ1-2; D unresolved. V lost 0 bases to trimming and J lost 3 bases, with 12 bases between them. Germline loops: CDR1 SGDLS, CDR2 YYNGEE. The CDR3 runs to 15 residues. The DNA of the CDR3 is TGTGCCAGCAGCGTAGCTGGGAAACAAGACTATGGCTACACCTTC. As protein: CASSVAGKQDYGYTF. Based on the CDR3 plus reference TRBV9 and TRBJ1-2, the full variable domain is DSGVTQTPKHLITATGQRVTLRCSPRSGDLSVYWYQQSLDQGLQFLIQYYNGEERAKGNILERFSAQQFPDLHSELNLSSLELGDSALYFCASSVAGKQDYGYTFGSGTRLTVV.